The rows below give T cell receptor beta chains drawn from one sample of a study of cytomegalovirus exposure and HLA in healthy donors. The assay was immunoSEQ multiplex PCR, and TCRdb's table has in-frame clones only and misses some. In the table there are approximately 83,000 clones, around 84% of which are singletons. The specimen sequenced was PBMCs. Receptors were obtained from a man aged 18 to 30 in good health and CMV-seronegative. CDR3s leave out the opening cysteine and the closing phenylalanine or tryptophan.

V	J	CDR3
TRBV7-6	TRBJ1-5	ASSLDSGAQPQH
TRBV5-1	TRBJ2-7	ASSLASLTAYEQY
TRBV7-3	TRBJ2-3	ASSPGLASTDTQY
TRBV10-2	TRBJ2-3	ASRERGGGTDTQY
TRBV11-3	TRBJ1-4	ASSPIRGSNEKLF
TRBV29-1	TRBJ1-1	SVDGTGIF
TRBV6-5	TRBJ1-5	ASTAGGLNQPQH
TRBV30	TRBJ1-5	AWSVRDDQPQH
TRBV29-1	TRBJ1-1	SRLKSPLTGRGSTEAF
TRBV13	TRBJ2-3	ASSHPWERGSTDTQY
TRBV6-5	TRBJ1-1	ASSQARNRGREAF
TRBV7-9	TRBJ2-5	ASSLAEGGETQY
TRBV7-9	TRBJ2-7	ASSLEGTGGNEQY
TRBV6-6	TRBJ1-2	ASSTTQQGRYGYT
TRBV18	TRBJ1-4	ASSRGQEEKLF
TRBV19	TRBJ2-3	ASSTRAGGGTSTDTQY
TRBV6-4	TRBJ2-1	ASKRGATSGASRNEQF
TRBV29-1	TRBJ1-2	SVSTGRDYGYT
TRBV30	TRBJ1-2	AWTGGRGYT
TRBV5-1	TRBJ1-1	ASSLAAGGGTEAF
TRBV6-1	TRBJ1-2	ASVPGGFNYGYT
TRBV5-1	TRBJ1-1	ASSLAGGAPTEAF
TRBV7-9	TRBJ2-2	SSSPYKGVNTGELF
TRBV28	TRBJ2-5	ASSPRLLAGGRETQY
TRBV2	TRBJ1-1	ASTRGQVPMNTEAF
TRBV5-5	TRBJ2-7	ASSPMSGTKEQY
TRBV5-1	TRBJ2-5	ASSTGGRETQY
TRBV4-1	TRBJ2-1	ASRYSSYNEQF
TRBV2	TRBJ2-1	ASSEFTGGEQF
TRBV15	TRBJ1-5	ATSREGGRGNQPQH
TRBV6-1	TRBJ1-3	AGSGNLSGNTIY
TRBV5-1	TRBJ2-5	ASSFRGRETQY
TRBV2	TRBJ2-6	ASSEDGVGANVLT
TRBV5-1	TRBJ2-7	ASSFMVAGSSYEQY
TRBV14	TRBJ2-7	ASSPQPFGGYEQY
TRBV19	TRBJ2-7	ASKETGAYEQY
TRBV7-2	TRBJ1-2	ASSSTEAPGGYT
TRBV6-6	TRBJ2-3	ASSKSTGAADTQY
TRBV27	TRBJ1-2	ASSPGSGGGYGYT
TRBV5-1	.	ASSFWGDPHSYEQY
TRBV18	TRBJ2-5	ASSPGQGLQETQY
TRBV18	TRBJ1-1	ASSQSTGLNTEAF
TRBV4-2	TRBJ2-3	ASSLTLGDSGDTQY
TRBV10-2	TRBJ1-2	ASSESGLYGYT
TRBV4-2	TRBJ2-2	ASSQDFRGGTNTGELF
TRBV5-8	TRBJ1-1	ASRRDMNTEAF
TRBV2	.	ASSEVYEQY
TRBV19	TRBJ1-5	ASNPDRDWMVGQPQH
TRBV5-1	TRBJ1-6	ASSLGYRGNNSPLH
TRBV5-4	TRBJ2-7	ASSAAGTGGNYEQY
TRBV5-8	TRBJ2-7	ASSLAYSYEQY
TRBV7-9	TRBJ2-1	SSSDRGLLEF
TRBV30	TRBJ1-2	ALDRDSTFYGYT
TRBV25-1	TRBJ2-7	ASSPRGTGLGYEQY